This T cell receptor (beta chain) came from a study of somatic mutations in cytotoxic T cells in rheumatoid arthritis. The CDR3 length is 16 residues. Germline V gene lookup returns CDR1 PRHDT and CDR2 FYEKMQ (reference sequence). Trimming pared 0 bases from V and 4 bases from J, leaving 15 bases between. Method: immunoSEQ multiplex PCR; TCRdb's copy keeps in-frame clones and lacks some. The top ten hold less than 20% of the sample, which has 14,000 or so clones, roughly 80% seen once. The sequencing input was CD8+ T cells sorted from blood. The V gene is TRBV13, the J gene TRBJ1-1; D is perhaps TRBD1 (5 bases). The receptor's source is an adult with rheumatoid arthritis. Written as DNA, the CDR3 is TGTGCCAGCAGCTTAGGAGTTGCAGGGCTCGGCACTGAAGCTTTCTTT. Protein sequence: CASSLGVAGLGTEAFF.